Listed below are T cell receptor beta chains from one sample, sequenced in a study of patients and donors after allogeneic stem cell transplantation. MiXCR, applied by TCRdb to the RT-PCR reads, yields one record per CDR3 protein. The sample carries 900,000 to 1,000,000 distinct CDR3 sequences, roughly 18% recorded once. The sample was blood, either unsorted or a sorted T cell fraction (not recorded which). These receptors all stem from a human donor who was either an allogeneic HSCT recipient or a stem cell or donor lymphocyte infusion donor (not recorded which). It is not recorded whose cells these are; they may come from a transplant donor. Both conserved end residues are trimmed from each CDR3.

j_call,v_call,cdr3_aa
TRBJ2-7,TRBV6-1,ASKRGGDSIYEQY
TRBJ2-1,TRBV12-3/TRBV12-4,ASRSDRDGNEQF
TRBJ2-1,TRBV7-7,ASSSRLAERNEQF
TRBJ1-3,TRBV7-6,ASSLARRGSGNTIY
TRBJ2-7,TRBV4-1,ASSTTWPETFYEQY
TRBJ2-4,TRBV9,ASSSGGSAKNIQY
TRBJ2-2,TRBV5-1,ASSSDPNTGELF
TRBJ2-2,TRBV12-3/TRBV12-4,ASSLRVGELF
TRBJ2-1,TRBV24-1,ATSEPGLALDEQF
TRBJ2-3,TRBV7-3,ASSLIGGIDTQY
TRBJ2-7,TRBV15,ATSRTIGTPSGEQY
TRBJ2-4,TRBV11-2,ASSLDGLAGNIQY
TRBJ1-6,TRBV3-1,ASSPPWGLGNSPLH
TRBJ1-3,TRBV12-3/TRBV12-4,ASSLASYSGYTIY
TRBJ1-2,TRBV20-1,SARPSTGQGGYGYT
TRBJ2-1,TRBV6-5,ASSYSWQGWEDNEQF
TRBJ2-7,TRBV12-3/TRBV12-4,ASRYGTGTSYEQY
TRBJ2-3,TRBV12-3/TRBV12-4,ASSLWLSDSSTDTQY
TRBJ1-4,TRBV20-1,SAIPGQSDEKLF
TRBJ2-1,TRBV4-2,ASSQDPSGAYNEQF
TRBJ1-1,TRBV20-1,SAIPDRNTEAF
TRBJ1-1,TRBV5-6,ASSWAFRDTEAF
TRBJ2-5,TRBV7-2,ASSFYPGGETQY
TRBJ2-3,TRBV6-2/TRBV6-3,ASSYFDGEVDTQY
TRBJ2-5,TRBV18,ASSPTTGTETQY
TRBJ2-3,TRBV9,ASSVATSTDTQY
TRBJ1-1,TRBV12-3/TRBV12-4,ASRSIKAGTETEAF
TRBJ2-2,TRBV4-2,ASAQDFGGPRPGELF
TRBJ1-5,TRBV6-1,ASSAKGGQPQH
TRBJ1-3,TRBV29-1,SAGLLQATGNTIY
TRBJ2-7,TRBV11-2,ASSSTGTGNEQY
TRBJ1-3,TRBV3-1,ASSQKTGVGNTIY
TRBJ1-6,TRBV6-1,ASSAGTGDSPLH
TRBJ2-7,TRBV9,ASSVDLQGYEQY
TRBJ2-3,TRBV5-1,ASSAAGMSTDTQY
TRBJ2-7,TRBV5-5,ASRRDSRAYEQY
TRBJ2-1,TRBV12-3/TRBV12-4,ASSSGRASSYNEQF
TRBJ2-2,TRBV7-2,ASRAGKNTGELF
TRBJ2-3,TRBV5-1,ASSLGTGSSDTQY